The 19 T cell receptor beta chains below come from one sample, sequenced in a study of CXCR4 blockade with PD-1 therapy in pancreatic cancer. Measured with immunoSEQ multiplex PCR; TCRdb has only the in-frame clones, and not every one. This table holds thousands of clones, 55% found once. Sample: tumor tissue. These receptors originate from a human donor with pancreatic ductal adenocarcinoma.

The chain employs TRBV6-8 and TRBJ1-2; D is uncertain. V was trimmed by 2 bases and J by 3 bases, leaving 4 bases between them. Germline values: CDR1 MNHGY, CDR2 SAAAGT. This CDR3 has 12 amino acids. CDR3 residues: CASSYRDYGYTF. The CDR3 bases are TGTGCCAGCAGTTACAGGGACTATGGCTACACCTTC.

The V and J genes are TRBV19 and TRBJ1-4, with TRBD1 matching 7 bases. Germline V lookup: CDR1 LNHDA, CDR2 SQIVND (reference sequence). Trimming cost V 5 bases and J 0 bases; bases outside gene matches: 0. The CDR3 runs 14 residues. The CDR3 sequence: CASSGQATNEKLFF. In DNA, the CDR3 is TGTGCCAGTAGTGGACAGGCAACTAATGAAAAACTGTTTTTT.

The V gene is TRBV28, the J gene TRBJ2-1; 7 bases are a match to TRBD1. CDR1 is MDHEN, CDR2 SYDVKM, per germline. This CDR3 has 15 amino acids. Losses at the gene ends were 7 bases for V and 4 bases for J; bases not matched to a gene: 10. CDR3 nucleotides: TGTGCCAGCAATAGGGGACAGAATTTTTACAATGAGCAGTTCTTC. Translating it yields CASNRGQNFYNEQFF.

This chain joins TRBV15 and TRBJ2-1; 10 bases line up with TRBD1. Germline V gene sequence: CDR1 LNHNV, CDR2 YYDKDF (reference sequence). The CDR3 runs to 15 residues. The V and J ends lost 3 bases and 4 bases, in that order; junction bases with no gene match: 3. CDR3: CATSSRDRGYNEQFF. CDR3 in DNA: TGTGCCACCAGCAGCCGGGACAGGGGRTACAATGAGCAGTTCTTC. Together with reference TRBV15 and TRBJ2-1, the CDR3 gives the full variable domain: DAMVIQNPRYQVTQFGKPVTLSCSQTLNHNVMYWYQQKSSQAPKLLFHYYDKDFNNEADTPDNFQSRRPNTSFCFLDIRSPGLGDTAMYLCATSSRDRGYNEQFFGPGTRLTVL.

This clone qualifies as medium-sized. The rearrangement uses TRBV6-8 and TRBJ1-6, with D perhaps TRBD1 (5 bases). The CDR3 runs 14 residues. Germline CDR1 is MNHGY and CDR2 is SAAAGT. Trimming took off 0 bases at V and 6 bases at J, with 6 bases between the two ends. The CDR3 nucleotides are TGTGCCAGCAGTTACTCCGGGGCTAATTCACCCCTCCACTTT. As protein: CASSYSGANSPLHF.

In this sample, this clone turned up a few times. This rearrangement joins TRBV28 to TRBJ2-1; 8 bases align to TRBD1. The CDR3 contains 15 residues. V was clipped by 5 bases and J by 4 bases; unmatched bases: 7. Germline values: CDR1 MDHEN, CDR2 SYDVKM. CDR3 in amino acids: CASSQTGVGYNEQFF. In DNA, the CDR3 is TGTGCCAGCAGTCAGACAGGGGTAGGTTACAATGAGCAGTTCTTC.

CDR3 amino acids: CASSTELRAEAFF. In DNA, the CDR3 is TGTGCCAGTAGTACCGAACTGAGGGCTGAAGCTTTCTTT. The rearrangement links TRBV19 to TRBJ1-1, with D unclear. CDR1 and CDR2 from the germline V gene are LNHDA and SQIVND (reference sequence). V lost 4 bases to trimming and J lost 6 bases, with 12 bases between them. The CDR3 has 13 amino acids.

This chain connects TRBV19 to TRBJ1-2; perhaps TRBD1 as D (6 bases). Germline lookup yields CDR1 LNHDA and CDR2 SQIVND (reference sequence). The CDR3 is 14 residues long. Between the trimmed V and J ends, which lost 6 bases and 2 bases, there was a span of 13 bases. In DNA form, the CDR3 reads TGTGCCAGTAGATCGGAGACAGGCAACTATGGCTACACCTTC. Its translation is CASRSETGNYGYTF.

The CDR3 loop reads CASSPGRSGDTQYF. DNA of the CDR3: TGTGCCAGTAGTCCGGGCAGGTCAGGGGATACGCAGTATTTT. This chain connects TRBV19 to TRBJ2-3, with D possibly matching TRBD1 (5 bases). The V gene lost 5 bases and the J gene lost 6 bases, with 15 bases spanning the gap. The germline CDR1 and CDR2 sequences are LNHDA and SQIVND (reference sequence). The CDR3 is 14 residues long.

The chain links TRBV18 to TRBJ2-7; 12 bases line up with TRBD2. The V gene end was trimmed by 0 bases and the J gene end by 3 bases; junction bases not matched to a gene: 0. CDR1 and CDR2 (germline): KGHSH, LQKENI. CDR3 length: 15 amino acids. The CDR3 here is CASSPPGLAGYEQYF. CDR3 DNA: TGTGCCAGCTCACCACCGGGACTAGCGGGCTACGAGCAGTACTTC. Full variable domain (outside the CDR3, taken from reference TRBV18 and TRBJ2-7): NAGVMQNPRHLVRRRGQEARLRCSPMKGHSHVYWYRQLPEEGLKFMVYLQKENIIDESGMPKERFSAEFPKEGPSILRIQQVVRGDSAAYFCASSPPGLAGYEQYFGPGTRLTVT.

The rearrangement joins TRBV6-8 to TRBJ1-6, with a possible D match to TRBD1 (5 bases). Trimming took 2 bases from V and 4 from J, leaving 9 bases between them. CDR1 is MNHGY and CDR2 is SAAAGT in the germline V gene. The CDR3 is 15 amino acids. In DNA, the CDR3 is TGTGCCAGCAGTTACAGACAGAATTATAATTCACCCCTCCACTTT. As protein: CASSYRQNYNSPLHF.

The V gene is TRBV19, the J gene TRBJ2-1; 11 bases fit TRBD1. The germline V gene has CDR1 LNHDA and CDR2 SQIVND (reference sequence). V shed 5 bases, J shed 8 bases, and the junction held 5 bases outside the gene matches. The CDR3 is made up of 14 amino acids. The CDR3 spells CASSVGQGAYEQFF. The CDR3 nucleotides read TGTGCCAGTAGTGTCGGACAGGGGGCCTATGAGCAGTTCTTC. Based on the CDR3 plus reference TRBV19 and TRBJ2-1, the full variable domain is DGGITQSPKYLFRKEGQNVTLSCEQNLNHDAMYWYRQDPGQGLRLIYYSQIVNDFQKGDIAEGYSVSREKKESFPLTVTSAQKNPTAFYLCASSVGQGAYEQFFGPGTRLTVL.

In its sample, this clone is medium-sized (0.01 to 0.1%). The chain combines TRBV11-3 with TRBJ1-1; 8 positions match TRBD1. The CDR3 totals 14 residues. Germline CDR1 is SGHNT and CDR2 is YENEEA. V shed 3 bases and J 3 bases; nucleotides not matched to a gene: 3. The chain's CDR3 is CASSLGTGYTEAFF. The CDR3 nucleotides are TGTGCCAGCAGCTTGGGGACAGGATACACTGAAGCTTTCTTT. The variable domain in full, with the rest retrieved from reference TRBV11-3 and TRBJ1-1, is EAGVVQSPRYKIIEKKQPVAFWCNPISGHNTLYWYLQNLGQGPELLIRYENEEAVDDSQLPKDRFSAERLKGVDSTLKIQPAELGDSAVYLCASSLGTGYTEAFFGQGTRLTVV.

This chain joins TRBV18 and TRBJ2-1; D is perhaps TRBD1 or TRBD2 (5 bases each). The CDR3 totals 15 residues. Trimming left V 6 bases short and J 2 bases short, with 14 bases between. The germline gives CDR1 KGHSH, CDR2 LQKENI. The CDR3 region has the DNA TGTGCCAGCTCGCCCGGGACGCCGACCTACAATGAGCAGTTCTTC. It yields the protein CASSPGTPTYNEQFF. The full variable domain, rest sourced from reference TRBV18 and TRBJ2-1, is NAGVMQNPRHLVRRRGQEARLRCSPMKGHSHVYWYRQLPEEGLKFMVYLQKENIIDESGMPKERFSAEFPKEGPSILRIQQVVRGDSAAYFCASSPGTPTYNEQFFGPGTRLTVL.

The chain's CDR3 is CASSQGAGLNTGELFF. The DNA for the CDR3 is TGCGCCAGCAGCCAAGGAGCGGGGCTGAACACCGGGGAGCTGTTTTTT. The chain uses TRBV1 and TRBJ2-2; the table's D call, TRBD2, has no DNA check behind it. TRBV1 is a recognized pseudogene. This CDR3 has 16 residues.

This clone was recorded once. V is TRBV29-1 and J is TRBJ2-3; D is undetermined. Per the germline V gene, CDR1 is SQVTM and CDR2 is ANQGSEA. The V end lost 4 bases, the J end lost 2 bases, and 16 bases lay between the germline ends. There are 15 residues in the CDR3. CDR3 DNA sequence: TGCAGCGTTGTTGTTAGAAACGACTTCACAGATACGCAGTATTTT. It is translated as CSVVVRNDFTDTQYF.

This chain uses TRBV14 with TRBJ2-3; 8 bases align to TRBD2. The V segment lost 1 base and the J segment 3 bases; nucleotides outside the gene matches: 6. The germline gives CDR1 SGHDN, CDR2 FVKESK. There are 16 residues in the CDR3. CDR3: CASSQGAGERTDTQYF. Here the CDR3 DNA reads TGTGCCAGCAGCCAAGGAGCGGGAGAACGGACAGATACGCAGTATTTT.

There are a few counts of this clone. The rearrangement uses TRBV6-8 and TRBJ1-2, with D maybe TRBD1 (6 bases). Germline values: CDR1 MNHGY, CDR2 SAAAGT. CDR3 length equals 13 residues. V shed 6 bases and J shed 6 bases, with 14 bases lying between them. CDR3 region: CASRQGSVDGYTF. The CDR3 DNA follows: TGTGCCAGCAGACAGGGTTCAGTAGATGGCTACACCTTC.

V and J are TRBV1 and TRBJ2-7; TRBD1, the table's D call, was not compared with the DNA. TRBV1 is assigned pseudogene status. This CDR3 is built from 13 residues. CDR3 coding DNA: TGCGCCAGCAGCCAAGTAGGGGGACCCGAGCAGTACTTC. Protein sequence: CASSQVGGPEQYF.